This T cell receptor beta chain was observed in a study of T cells in Graves' hyperthyroidism and ophthalmopathy. V shed 1 base, J shed 7 bases, and the junction held 4 bases outside the gene matches. The CDR3 consists of 14 residues. This clonotype was observed many times. The investigators amplified TCR beta CDR3 regions from RNA transcripts. HTBI primers were employed in a first-round RT-PCR of the TCR CDR3. TCRdb fed the multiplex PCR reads into MiXCR, producing one record per CDR3 protein. Of fewer than 350,000 distinct CDR3 sequences in the sample, roughly 19% are singletons; the top ten hold roughly 40%.

The source of this sequence is a man between 50 and 59 years old with Graves' ophthalmopathy. The sample taken for sequencing was blood. The gene calls are TRBV12-3 or TRBV12-4 and TRBJ2-1; 7 bases line up with TRBD2. CDR3 DNA: TGTGCCAGCAGTTTAGAGGGGACTACGAATGAGCAGTTCTTC. Translation gives CASSLEGTTNEQFF.